Listed here are 22 T cell receptor beta chains from one sample, sequenced in a study of blood T cell repertoires in COVID-19. Produced via immunoSEQ multiplex PCR; TCRdb's table is partial and in-frame only. The sample consists of 100,000 to 150,000 clones, 90% of them appearing once. The sequencing input was peripheral blood. The source of these receptors is a man aged 60 to 75 with COVID-19, enrolled during active disease.

The chain carries TRBV24-1 and TRBJ1-6; TRBD1 matches at 8 bases. There are 18 residues in the CDR3. The trim removed 1 base at V and 4 bases at J, leaving 8 bases unmatched. The V gene's germline CDR1 is KGHDR and CDR2 SFDVKD. The CDR3 protein is CATSDFAGTGKYNSPLHF. CDR3 sequence (DNA): TGTGCCACCAGTGATTTCGCCGGGACAGGTAAATATAATTCACCCCTCCACTTT.

The chain links TRBV2 to TRBJ2-7, with D uncertain. V lost 8 bases and J lost 6, with 14 bases in between. The germline CDR1 and CDR2 sequences are SNHLY and FYNNEI. The length of the CDR3 is 12 residues. CDR3 loop: CASSQIRSEQYF. CDR3 bases: TGTGCCAGCTCACAAATTCGGAGCGAGCAGTACTTC.

V gene TRBV15 combines with J gene TRBJ2-7; tentatively, D is TRBD1 (5 bases). The CDR3 is 15 residues long. Germline values: CDR1 LNHNV, CDR2 YYDKDF (reference sequence). With 0 bases removed from V and 6 bases from J, the gap between germline ends came to 15 bases. The CDR3 here is CATSRDPQGRVEQYF. In DNA form, the CDR3 reads TGTGCCACCAGCAGAGATCCGCAGGGTCGGGTCGAGCAGTACTTC.

This clone was observed a single time. The chain combines TRBV19 with TRBJ2-7; TRBD1 matches 7 bases. J was trimmed by 5 bases and V by 3 bases; bases with no gene match: 7. Germline V gene sequence: CDR1 LNHDA, CDR2 SQIVND (reference sequence). This CDR3 is 14 amino acids long. The CDR3 spells CASSMRDRDHEQYF. The CDR3 DNA reads TGTGCCAGTAGTATGAGAGACAGGGACCACGAGCAGTACTTC.

The rearrangement uses TRBV7-2 and TRBJ2-3; D is possibly TRBD2 (5 bases). Germline lookup yields CDR1 SGHTA and CDR2 FQGNSA. The germline V and J ends were trimmed by 1 base and 0 bases, with 8 bases remaining between them. The CDR3 runs to 15 residues. CDR3 coding DNA: TGTGCCAGCAGCTTAGATAGCGTTAGCACAGATACGCAGTATTTT. It is translated as CASSLDSVSTDTQYF. The full variable domain, rest sourced from reference TRBV7-2 and TRBJ2-3, is GAGVSQSPSNKVTEKGKDVELRCDPISGHTALYWYRQSLGQGLEFLIYFQGNSAPDKSGLPSDRFSAERTGGSVSTLTIQRTQQEDSAVYLCASSLDSVSTDTQYFGPGTRLTVL.

The genes are TRBV18 and TRBJ2-3; 8 nucleotides agree with TRBD2. This CDR3 has 14 residues. The V and J ends lost 6 bases and 2 bases, in that order; junction bases with no gene match: 4. CDR1 is KGHSH, CDR2 LQKENI, per germline. CDR3 DNA: TGTGCCAGCTCCTCTAGCGGGTTCACAGATACGCAGTATTTT. It specifies CASSSSGFTDTQYF. Variable domain in full (rest from reference TRBV18 and TRBJ2-3): NAGVMQNPRHLVRRRGQEARLRCSPMKGHSHVYWYRQLPEEGLKFMVYLQKENIIDESGMPKERFSAEFPKEGPSILRIQQVVRGDSAAYFCASSSSGFTDTQYFGPGTRLTVL.

V usage is TRBV6-6 and J usage is TRBJ2-3, with 13 bases identical to TRBD2. J lost 4 bases, V lost 6 bases, and 4 bases had no gene match. This CDR3 region has 15 residues. The germline V gene has CDR1 MNHNY and CDR2 SVGAGI (reference sequence). CDR3: CASSQLAGGADTQYF. CDR3 nucleotide sequence: TGTGCCAGCAGCCAACTAGCGGGAGGGGCAGATACGCAGTATTTT.

V gene TRBV6-5 combines with J gene TRBJ1-3; 10 positions match TRBD1. Germline trimming cut 5 bases from V and 3 bases from J; bases unmatched to any gene: 4. CDR3 size: 15 residues. Germline CDR1 is MNHEY and CDR2 is SVGAGI. CDR3 region: CASSPGQGYGNTIYF. The CDR3 DNA reads as TGTGCCAGCAGTCCGGGACAGGGGTATGGAAACACCATATATTTT.

The chain is built from TRBV29-1 and TRBJ2-1; maybe TRBD2 (5 bases). The germline gives CDR1 SQVTM, CDR2 ANQGSEA. The CDR3 totals 10 residues. Trimming shortened V by 3 bases and J by 14 bases, and 11 bases separated the two germline ends. DNA for the CDR3: TGCAGCGTTGATCGGGAAAGGGAGTTCTTC. Residues: CSVDREREFF.

This clone appeared a single time. This chain links TRBV30 with TRBJ1-3; 9 nucleotides match TRBD1. V lost 5 bases, J lost 3 bases, and 2 bases stayed unmatched. The germline CDR1 and CDR2 sequences are GTSNPN and SVGIG (reference sequence). The CDR3 length is 13 residues. CDR3 coding DNA: TGTGCCTGGGGGACAGGGTATGGAAACACCATATATTTT. Amino acids: CAWGTGYGNTIYF.

The chain combines TRBV28 with TRBJ2-7, with TRBD2 matching 11 bases. From germline, CDR1 is MDHEN and CDR2 SYDVKM. With V trimmed by 5 bases and J by 3 bases, 3 bases remained unmatched. This CDR3 is 14 amino acids long. The CDR3 DNA is TGTGCCAGCAGTCAGACTAGCGGGAACTACGAGCAGTACTTC. This codes for CASSQTSGNYEQYF.

This clone was observed at least ten times. V usage is TRBV15 and J usage is TRBJ2-1; a weak D match, TRBD2 (5 bases). The V gene's germline CDR1 is LNHNV and CDR2 YYDKDF (reference sequence). Between the trimmed V and J ends, which lost 6 bases and 4 bases, there was a span of 13 bases. CDR3 length: 14 amino acids. The DNA for the CDR3 is TGTGCCACCAGAGGAGGCAGCCCATACAATGAGCAGTTCTTC. Translated, it gives CATRGGSPYNEQFF. The full variable domain, its missing parts supplied by reference TRBV15 and TRBJ2-1, is DAMVIQNPRYQVTQFGKPVTLSCSQTLNHNVMYWYQQKSSQAPKLLFHYYDKDFNNEADTPDNFQSRRPNTSFCFLDIRSPGLGDTAMYLCATRGGSPYNEQFFGPGTRLTVL.

The chain links TRBV6-5 to TRBJ2-3, with 8 bases matching TRBD1. CDR1 is MNHEY, CDR2 SVGAGI, per germline. V lost 4 bases to trimming and J lost 3 bases; unmatched junction nucleotides: 6. The CDR3 has 15 amino acids. The CDR3 bases are TGTGCCAGCAGTTCAAACGGACAGGGTACAGATACGCAGTATTTT. It is translated as CASSSNGQGTDTQYF.

This clone appeared once. The chain is built from TRBV24-1 and TRBJ2-3; TRBD1 matches at 9 bases. Unmatched junction bases numbered 2, after V lost 4 bases and J lost 1 base. This CDR3 region has 15 residues. Germline lookup yields CDR1 KGHDR and CDR2 SFDVKD. Written as DNA, the CDR3 is TGTGCCACCAGTGACCGGGACAGGGGCACAGATACGCAGTATTTT. As protein: CATSDRDRGTDTQYF.

The chain recombines TRBV10-1 with TRBJ2-3; D is uncertain. The CDR3 is 15 amino acids. Looked up from germline, CDR1 is WNHNN and CDR2 is SYGVQD (reference sequence). The V end was cut by 3 bases, the J end by 0 bases, with 10 bases between. The CDR3 sequence is CASSDRRASTDTQYF. CDR3 DNA: TGCGCCAGCAGTGACCGGAGAGCGAGCACAGATACGCAGTATTTT.

Comments on this clone: The sample holds other DNA sequences that translate to the same CDR3. This chain connects TRBV9 to TRBJ2-7; no clear D gene. The germline V gene encodes CDR1 SGDLS and CDR2 YYNGEE. Trimming removed 0 bases from V and 0 bases from J, with 7 bases in between. This CDR3 contains 14 residues. The chain's CDR3 is CASSVGVSSYEQYF. CDR3 nucleotides: TGTGCCAGCAGCGTAGGAGTGAGCTCCTACGAGCAGTACTTC.

V gene TRBV6-1 combines with J gene TRBJ2-7; TRBD1 matches 10 bases. The V gene's germline CDR1 is MNHNS and CDR2 SASEGT. Unmatched junction bases numbered 3, after V lost 3 bases and J lost 1 base. CDR3 length: 15 residues. CDR3 region: CASSDAGQGSYEQYF. The CDR3 DNA sequence: TGTGCCAGCAGTGACGCGGGACAGGGGTCCTACGAGCAGTACTTC.

In its sample, this clone was seen once. The CDR3 reads CASTYGYNEQFF. CDR3 nucleotide sequence: TGTGCCAGCACCTACGGCTACAATGAGCAGTTCTTC. The chain recombines TRBV28 with TRBJ2-1; D gene unclear. The CDR3 contains 12 residues. With 7 bases removed from V and 3 bases from J, the gap between germline ends came to 7 bases. Germline V gives CDR1 MDHEN, CDR2 SYDVKM.

This clone was seen once. V usage is TRBV12-3 or TRBV12-4 and J usage is TRBJ1-1; D ambiguous. The CDR3 consists of 13 residues. V lost 5 bases to trimming and J lost 4 bases, with 11 bases between them. The chain's CDR3 is CASSTLTITEAFF. Written as DNA, the CDR3 is TGTGCCAGCAGTACCTTGACAATCACTGAAGCTTTCTTT.

This sequence joins TRBV14 and TRBJ2-1; a weak D match, TRBD1 (6 bases). V lost 2 bases and J lost 8, with 16 bases in between. Germline V gene lookup returns CDR1 SGHDN and CDR2 FVKESK. CDR3 length: 15 residues. Written as DNA, the CDR3 is TGTGCCAGCAGCCAACTCGGGACAATCAACGATGAGCAGTTCTTC. Translated, it gives CASSQLGTINDEQFF.

This rearrangement joins TRBV11-2 to TRBJ2-2; D is possibly TRBD2 (6 bases). In germline, CDR1 is SGHAT, CDR2 FQNNGV. There are 16 residues in the CDR3. The germline V and J ends were trimmed by 5 bases and 1 base, with 14 bases remaining between them. DNA of the CDR3: TGTGCCAGCAGCCCAAACGGGCGGGGGAACACCGGGGAGCTGTTTTTT. Translated, it gives CASSPNGRGNTGELFF.

The rearrangement links TRBV6-6 to TRBJ1-5; D ambiguous. CDR1 and CDR2 from the germline V gene are MNHNY and SVGAGI (reference sequence). The CDR3 consists of 12 residues. V was clipped by 10 bases and J by 7 bases, with 14 bases between them. CDR3 region: CATWLGGQPQHF. The CDR3 DNA sequence: TGTGCCACCTGGCTCGGAGGACAGCCCCAGCATTTT.